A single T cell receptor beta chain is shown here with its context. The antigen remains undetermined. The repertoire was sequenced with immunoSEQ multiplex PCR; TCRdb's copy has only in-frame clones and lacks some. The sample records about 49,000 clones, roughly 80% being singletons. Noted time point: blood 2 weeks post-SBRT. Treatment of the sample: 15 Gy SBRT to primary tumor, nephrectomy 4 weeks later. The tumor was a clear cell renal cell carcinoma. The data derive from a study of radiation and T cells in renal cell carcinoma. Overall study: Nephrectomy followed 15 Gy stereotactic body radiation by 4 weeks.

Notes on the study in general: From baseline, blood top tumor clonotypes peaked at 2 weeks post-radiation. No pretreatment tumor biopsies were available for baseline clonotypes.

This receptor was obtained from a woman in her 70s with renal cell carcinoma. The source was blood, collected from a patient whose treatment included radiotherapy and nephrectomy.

The CDR3: CASSPAPGGYGYTF. For the CDR3, the DNA is TGTGCCAGCTCGCCAGCCCCGGGCGGCTATGGCTACACCTTC. The gene calls are TRBV18 and TRBJ1-2; no clear D. The germline V gene has CDR1 KGHSH and CDR2 LQKENI. The CDR3 has 14 amino acids. The V end lost 6 bases, the J end lost 4 bases, and 15 bases lay between the germline ends.